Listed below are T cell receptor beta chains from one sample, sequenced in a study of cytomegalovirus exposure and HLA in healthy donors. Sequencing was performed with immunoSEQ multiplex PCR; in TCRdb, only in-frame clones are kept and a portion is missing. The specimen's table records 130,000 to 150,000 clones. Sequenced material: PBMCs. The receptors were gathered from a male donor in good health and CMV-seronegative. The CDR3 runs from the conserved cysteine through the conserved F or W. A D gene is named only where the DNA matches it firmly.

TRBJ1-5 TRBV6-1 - CASSEGGGNQPQHF TGTGCCAGCAGTGAAGGGGGGGGCAATCAGCCCCAGCATTTT
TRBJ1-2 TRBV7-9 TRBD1 CASSSGTGGYTF TGTGCCAGCAGCTCCGGGACAGGTGGCTACACCTTC
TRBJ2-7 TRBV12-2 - CASRFEGGSYEQYF TGTGCAAGTCGCTTTGAAGGGGGCTCCTACGAGCAGTACTTC
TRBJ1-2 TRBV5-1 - CASSLRQGNGYTF TGCGCCAGCAGCTTGAGGCAGGGCAATGGCTACACCTTC
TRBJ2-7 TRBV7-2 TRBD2 CASSNSGGKTYEQYF TGTGCCAGCAGCAATAGCGGGGGAAAAACCTACGAGCAGTACTTC
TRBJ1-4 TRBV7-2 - CASSLAQGGTNEKLFF TGTGCCAGCAGCTTAGCGCAGGGTGGAACTAATGAAAAACTGTTTTTT
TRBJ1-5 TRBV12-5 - CASGLVESALQPQHF TGTGCTAGTGGTTTGGTAGAGAGCGCACTCCAGCCCCAGCATTTT
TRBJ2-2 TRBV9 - CASTPRLRAFRGELFF TGTGCCAGCACCCCACGGTTGAGGGCTTTTAGGGGGGAGCTGTTTTTT
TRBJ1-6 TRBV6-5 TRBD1 CASSTKGQGGSPLHF TGTGCCAGCAGTACGAAAGGACAGGGAGGTTCACCCCTCCACTTT
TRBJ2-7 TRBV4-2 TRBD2 CASSHPSGTSGSEQYF TGTGCCAGCAGCCATCCTTCCGGGACTAGCGGGAGCGAGCAGTACTTC
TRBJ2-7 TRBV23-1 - CASSQSWAPRGSYEQYF TGCGCCAGCAGTCAATCGTGGGCCCCGCGAGGGAGCTACGAGCAGTACTTC
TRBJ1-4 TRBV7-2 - CASSLGGGTNEKLFF TGTGCCAGCAGCTTAGGGGGCGGCACTAATGAAAAACTGTTTTTT
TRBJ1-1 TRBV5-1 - CASSLARGNTEAFF TGCGCCAGCAGCTTGGCCAGGGGGAACACTGAAGCTTTCTTT
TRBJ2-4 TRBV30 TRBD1 CAWSKGQVKNIQYF TGTGCCTGGAGTAAGGGACAGGTCAAAAACATTCAGTACTTC
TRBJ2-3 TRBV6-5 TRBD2 CASSQLAGVTDTQYF TGTGCCAGCAGTCAGCTAGCGGGAGTCACAGATACGCAGTATTTT
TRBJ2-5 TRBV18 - CASSPLGHTEDQQYF TGTGCCAGCTCACCATTGGGGCACACGGAAGATCAGCAGTACTTC
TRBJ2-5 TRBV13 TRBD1 CASSLGVVGTGLEETQYF TGTGCCAGCAGCTTAGGAGTCGTCGGGACAGGGTTAGAAGAGACCCAGTACTTC